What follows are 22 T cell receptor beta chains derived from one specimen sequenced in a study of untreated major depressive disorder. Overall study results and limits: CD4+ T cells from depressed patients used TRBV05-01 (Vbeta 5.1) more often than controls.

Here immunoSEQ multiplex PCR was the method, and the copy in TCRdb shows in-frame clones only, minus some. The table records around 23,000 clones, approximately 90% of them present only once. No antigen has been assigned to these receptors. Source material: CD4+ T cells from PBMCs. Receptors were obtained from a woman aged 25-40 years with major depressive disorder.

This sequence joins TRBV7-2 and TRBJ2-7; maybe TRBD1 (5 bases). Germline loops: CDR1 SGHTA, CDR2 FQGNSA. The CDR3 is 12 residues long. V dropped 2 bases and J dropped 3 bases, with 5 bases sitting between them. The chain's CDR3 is CASSLQGYEQYF. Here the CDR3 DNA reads TGTGCCAGCAGCTTACAGGGCTACGAGCAGTACTTC.

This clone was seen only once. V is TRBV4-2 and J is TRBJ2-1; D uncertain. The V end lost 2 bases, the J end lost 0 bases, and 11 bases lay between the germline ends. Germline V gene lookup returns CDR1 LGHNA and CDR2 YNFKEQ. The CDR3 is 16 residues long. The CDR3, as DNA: TGTGCCAGCAGCCAACGCGTAAGGAGCTCCTACAATGAGCAGTTCTTC. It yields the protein CASSQRVRSSYNEQFF.

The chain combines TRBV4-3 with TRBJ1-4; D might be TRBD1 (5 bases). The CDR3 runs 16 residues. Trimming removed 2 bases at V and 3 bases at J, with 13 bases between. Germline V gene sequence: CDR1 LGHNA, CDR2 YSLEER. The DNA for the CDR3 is TGCGCCAGCAGCCAAATTACCCAGGGCGCTAATGAAAAACTGTTTTTT. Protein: CASSQITQGANEKLFF.

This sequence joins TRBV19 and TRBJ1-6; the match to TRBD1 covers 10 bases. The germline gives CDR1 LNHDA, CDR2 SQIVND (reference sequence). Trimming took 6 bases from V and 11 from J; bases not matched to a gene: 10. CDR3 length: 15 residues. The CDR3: CASRSVGTGVPPLHF. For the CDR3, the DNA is TGTGCCAGTAGATCCGTCGGGACAGGGGTTCCACCCCTCCACTTT. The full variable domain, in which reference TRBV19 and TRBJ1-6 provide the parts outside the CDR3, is DGGITQSPKYLFRKEGQNVTLSCEQNLNHDAMYWYRQDPGQGLRLIYYSQIVNDFQKGDIAEGYSVSREKKESFPLTVTSAQKNPTAFYLCASRSVGTGVPPLHFGNGTRLTVT.

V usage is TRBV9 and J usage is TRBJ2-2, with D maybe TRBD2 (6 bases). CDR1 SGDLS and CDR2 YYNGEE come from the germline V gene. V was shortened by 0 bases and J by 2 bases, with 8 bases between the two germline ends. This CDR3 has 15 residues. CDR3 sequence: CASSVGAGNTGELFF. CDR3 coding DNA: TGTGCCAGCAGCGTAGGGGCGGGAAACACCGGGGAGCTGTTTTTT.

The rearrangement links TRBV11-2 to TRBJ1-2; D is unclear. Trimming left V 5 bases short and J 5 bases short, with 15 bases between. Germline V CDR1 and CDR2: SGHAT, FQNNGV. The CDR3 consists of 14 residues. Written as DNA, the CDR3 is TGTGCCAGCAGCAATCTTGGTGGGAGATATGGCTACACCTTC. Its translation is CASSNLGGRYGYTF.

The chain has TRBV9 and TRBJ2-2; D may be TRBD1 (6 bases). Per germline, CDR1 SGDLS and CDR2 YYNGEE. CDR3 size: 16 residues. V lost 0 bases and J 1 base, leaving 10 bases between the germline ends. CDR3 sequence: CASSVATGQNTGELFF. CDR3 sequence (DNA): TGTGCCAGCAGCGTAGCCACGGGACAGAACACCGGGGAGCTGTTTTTT.

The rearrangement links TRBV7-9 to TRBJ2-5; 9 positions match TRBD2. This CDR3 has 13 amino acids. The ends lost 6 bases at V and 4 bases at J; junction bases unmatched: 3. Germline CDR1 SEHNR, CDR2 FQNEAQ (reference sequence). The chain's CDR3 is CASRSSGGETQYF. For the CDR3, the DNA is TGTGCCAGCAGGAGTAGCGGGGGAGAGACCCAGTACTTC. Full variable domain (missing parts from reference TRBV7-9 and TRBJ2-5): DTGVSQNPRHKITKRGQNVTFRCDPISEHNRLYWYRQTLGQGPEFLTYFQNEAQLEKSRLLSDRFSAERPKGSFSTLEIQRTEQGDSAMYLCASRSSGGETQYFGPGTRLLVL.

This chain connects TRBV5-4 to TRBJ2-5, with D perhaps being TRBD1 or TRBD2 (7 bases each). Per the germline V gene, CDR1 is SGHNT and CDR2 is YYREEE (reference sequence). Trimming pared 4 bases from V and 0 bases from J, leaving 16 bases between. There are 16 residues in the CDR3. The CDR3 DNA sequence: TGTGCCAGCAGCCAGGGGGGGGTTTTCGACCAAGAGACCCAGTACTTC. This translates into CASSQGGVFDQETQYF.

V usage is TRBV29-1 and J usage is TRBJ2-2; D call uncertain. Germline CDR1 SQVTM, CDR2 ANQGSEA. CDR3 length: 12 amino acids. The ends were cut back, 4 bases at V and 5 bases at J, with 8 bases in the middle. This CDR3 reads CSVAPVTGELFF. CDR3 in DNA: TGCAGCGTTGCACCGGTGACCGGGGAGCTGTTTTTT.

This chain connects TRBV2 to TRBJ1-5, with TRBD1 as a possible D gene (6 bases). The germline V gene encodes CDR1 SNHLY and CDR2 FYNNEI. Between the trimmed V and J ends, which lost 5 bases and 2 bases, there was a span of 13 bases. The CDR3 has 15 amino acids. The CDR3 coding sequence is TGTGCCAGCAGTCAGAGCAGGGGTGGCAATCAGCCCCAGCATTTT. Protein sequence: CASSQSRGGNQPQHF.

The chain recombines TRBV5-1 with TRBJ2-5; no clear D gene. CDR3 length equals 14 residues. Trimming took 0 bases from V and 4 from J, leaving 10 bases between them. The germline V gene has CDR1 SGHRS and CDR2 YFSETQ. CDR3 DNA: TGCGCCAGCAGCTTGGAAGGTAAAACAGAGACCCAGTACTTC. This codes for CASSLEGKTETQYF. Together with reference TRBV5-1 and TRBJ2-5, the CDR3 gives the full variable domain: KAGVTQTPRYLIKTRGQQVTLSCSPISGHRSVSWYQQTPGQGLQFLFEYFSETQRNKGNFPGRFSGRQFSNSRSEMNVSTLELGDSALYLCASSLEGKTETQYFGPGTRLLVL.

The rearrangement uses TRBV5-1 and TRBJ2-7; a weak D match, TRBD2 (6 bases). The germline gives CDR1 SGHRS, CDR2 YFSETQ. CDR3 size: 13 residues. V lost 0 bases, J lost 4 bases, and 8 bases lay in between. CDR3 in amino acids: CASSLGGGYEQYF. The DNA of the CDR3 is TGCGCCAGCAGCTTGGGAGGAGGGTACGAGCAGTACTTC. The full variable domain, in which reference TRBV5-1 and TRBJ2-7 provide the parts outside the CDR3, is KAGVTQTPRYLIKTRGQQVTLSCSPISGHRSVSWYQQTPGQGLQFLFEYFSETQRNKGNFPGRFSGRQFSNSRSEMNVSTLELGDSALYLCASSLGGGYEQYFGPGTRLTVT.

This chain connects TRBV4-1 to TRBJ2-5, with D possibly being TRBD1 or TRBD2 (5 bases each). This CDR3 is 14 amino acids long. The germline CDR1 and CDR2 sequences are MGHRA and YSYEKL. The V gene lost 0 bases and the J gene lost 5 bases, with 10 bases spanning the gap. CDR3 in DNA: TGCGCCAGCAGCCAAGAAGAGGGGCGGGAGACCCAGTACTTC. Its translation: CASSQEEGRETQYF.

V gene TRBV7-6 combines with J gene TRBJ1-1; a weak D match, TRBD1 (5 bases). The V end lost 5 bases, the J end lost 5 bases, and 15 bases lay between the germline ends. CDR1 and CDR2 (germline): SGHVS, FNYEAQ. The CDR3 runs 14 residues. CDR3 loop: CASSAIGGGTEAFF. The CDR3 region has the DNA TGTGCCAGCAGCGCAATCGGGGGGGGGACTGAAGCTTTCTTT. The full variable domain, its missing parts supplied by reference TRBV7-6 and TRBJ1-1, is GAGVSQSPRYKVTKRGQDVALRCDPISGHVSLYWYRQALGQGPEFLTYFNYEAQQDKSGLPNDRFSAERPEGSISTLTIQRTEQRDSAMYRCASSAIGGGTEAFFGQGTRLTVV.

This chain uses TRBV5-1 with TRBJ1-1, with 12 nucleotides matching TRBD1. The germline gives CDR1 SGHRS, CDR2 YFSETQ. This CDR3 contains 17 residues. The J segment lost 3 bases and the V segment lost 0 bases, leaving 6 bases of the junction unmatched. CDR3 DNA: TGCGCCAGCAGCTTGGTAGGGACAGGGGGCGCGGACACTGAAGCTTTCTTT. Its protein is CASSLVGTGGADTEAFF.

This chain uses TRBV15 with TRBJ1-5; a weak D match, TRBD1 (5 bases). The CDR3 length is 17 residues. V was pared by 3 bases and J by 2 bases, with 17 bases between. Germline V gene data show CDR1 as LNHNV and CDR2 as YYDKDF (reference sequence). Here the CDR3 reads CATSSPGGGRGNQPQHF. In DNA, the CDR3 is TGTGCCACCAGCAGCCCTGGGGGGGGGAGAGGCAATCAGCCCCAGCATTTT. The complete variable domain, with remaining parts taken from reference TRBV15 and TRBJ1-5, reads DAMVIQNPRYQVTQFGKPVTLSCSQTLNHNVMYWYQQKSSQAPKLLFHYYDKDFNNEADTPDNFQSRRPNTSFCFLDIRSPGLGDTAMYLCATSSPGGGRGNQPQHFGDGTRLSIL.

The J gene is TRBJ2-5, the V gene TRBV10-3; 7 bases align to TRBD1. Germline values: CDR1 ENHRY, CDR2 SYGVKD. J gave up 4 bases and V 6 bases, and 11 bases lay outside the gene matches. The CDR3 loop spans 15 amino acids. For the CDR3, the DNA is TGTGCCATCAGGATAAACCGGGACAGCTTAGAGACCCAGTACTTC. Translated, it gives CAIRINRDSLETQYF.

The CDR3 reads CASSPWSAGGTYEQYF. The CDR3 coding sequence is TGTGCCAGCTCACCATGGTCAGCGGGGGGGACTTACGAGCAGTACTTC. This chain joins TRBV18 and TRBJ2-7; TRBD2 matches at 10 bases. Losses at the gene ends were 2 bases for V and 4 bases for J; bases not matched to a gene: 8. From germline, CDR1 is KGHSH and CDR2 LQKENI. The CDR3 loop spans 16 amino acids.

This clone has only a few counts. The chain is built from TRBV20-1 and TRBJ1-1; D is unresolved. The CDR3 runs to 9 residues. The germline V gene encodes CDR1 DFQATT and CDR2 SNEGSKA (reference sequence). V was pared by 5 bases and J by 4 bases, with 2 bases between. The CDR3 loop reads CSAGTEAFF. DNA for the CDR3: TGCAGTGCTGGCACTGAAGCTTTCTTT.

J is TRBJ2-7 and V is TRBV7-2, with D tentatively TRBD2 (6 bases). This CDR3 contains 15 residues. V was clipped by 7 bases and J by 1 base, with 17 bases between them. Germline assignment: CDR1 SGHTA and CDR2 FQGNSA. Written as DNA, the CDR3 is TGTGCCAGCACCCCGGGGGTGGGACGTTCCTACGAGCAGTACTTC. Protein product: CASTPGVGRSYEQYF.

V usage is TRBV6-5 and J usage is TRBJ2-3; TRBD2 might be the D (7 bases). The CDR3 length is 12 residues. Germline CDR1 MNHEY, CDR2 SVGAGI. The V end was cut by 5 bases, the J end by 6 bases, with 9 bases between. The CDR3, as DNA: TGTGCCAGCAGTGGGGGGGCCGATACGCAGTATTTT. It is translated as CASSGGADTQYF.